Only one count was recorded for the clone carrying this T cell receptor beta chain. The antigen remains undetermined. The record originates from a study of T cell responses to AZD1222 COVID-19 vaccine. Regarding the study as a whole: Nearly half of unique spike-specific TCRs reportedly avoided B.1.351 and B.1.1.7 mutated regions. Donors in the cohort were predominantly white British and more often female, and clonal diversity was possibly underestimated. Baseline seropositives among AZD1222 recipients totaled only 5 to 7.

The assay was immunoSEQ multiplex PCR, and TCRdb's table has in-frame clones only and misses some. This table holds some 130,000 clones, about nine tenths found once. The CDR3 extends over 13 amino acids. V was shortened by 4 bases and J by 5 bases, with 11 bases between the two germline ends. Per germline, CDR1 MRHNA and CDR2 SNTAGT. The TCR sequence derives from an adult in good health. The input for sequencing was peripheral blood, taken on day 0 of AZD1222 vaccination. This chain links TRBV6-4 with TRBJ1-1, with TRBD1 as a possible D gene (5 bases). CDR3 nucleotides: TGTGCCAGCAGTGTATGGGAGGGGACTGAAGCTTTCTTT. This encodes CASSVWEGTEAFF.